Here is one T cell receptor beta chain with its context. Antigen specificity is unknown. TCRdb reprocessed the 5' RACE reads with MiXCR, giving one entry per CDR3 protein. The profile covers about 61,000 distinct CDR3 sequences, with roughly 30% appearing a single time and approximately 2.2% taken by the ten largest. This CDR3 comprises 14 residues. CDR1 is MNHEY, CDR2 SVGAGI, per germline. Losses at the gene ends were 5 bases for V and 7 bases for J; bases not matched to a gene: 7. Study-level findings and limits: Tumor memory CD4+ T cell TCR gene usage clustered with blood and lymph node memory CD4+ cells and lymph node naive CD4+ cells.

This receptor was obtained from a female donor with breast cancer. This rearrangement joins TRBV6-5 to TRBJ2-2, with TRBD1 matching 7 bases. Sequenced input: tumor-infiltrating naive CD4+ T cells sorted from the breast tumor. Subset denoted: naive CD4+ T cells, CD4+CD45RA+CD25-. The CDR3 here is CASSKTGFDGELFF. The CDR3 DNA follows: TGTGCCAGCAGTAAGACAGGGTTCGACGGGGAGCTGTTTTTT.